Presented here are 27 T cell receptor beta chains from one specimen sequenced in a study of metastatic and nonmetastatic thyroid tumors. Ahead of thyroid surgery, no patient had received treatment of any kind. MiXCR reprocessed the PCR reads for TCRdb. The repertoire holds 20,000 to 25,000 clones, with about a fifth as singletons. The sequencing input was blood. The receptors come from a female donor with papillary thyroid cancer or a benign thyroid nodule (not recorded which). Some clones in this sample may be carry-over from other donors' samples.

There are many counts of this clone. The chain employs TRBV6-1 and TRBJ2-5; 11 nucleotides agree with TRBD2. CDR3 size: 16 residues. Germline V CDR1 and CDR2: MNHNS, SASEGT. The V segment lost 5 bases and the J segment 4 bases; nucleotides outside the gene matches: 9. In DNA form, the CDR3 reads TGTGCCAGCAGTCATCAACTAGCGGGAGTATTAGAGACCCAGTACTTC. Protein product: CASSHQLAGVLETQYF.

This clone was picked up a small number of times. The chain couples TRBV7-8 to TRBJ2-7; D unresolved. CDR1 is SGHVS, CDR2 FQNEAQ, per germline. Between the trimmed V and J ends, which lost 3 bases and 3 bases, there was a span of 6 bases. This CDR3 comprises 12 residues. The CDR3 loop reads CASSLHNYEQYF. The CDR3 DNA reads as TGTGCCAGCAGCTTGCATAACTACGAGCAGTACTTC.

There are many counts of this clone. The CDR3 nucleotides read TGCGCCAGCGACAGGGACTCCTACGAGCAGTACTTC. This gives the protein CASDRDSYEQYF. This chain joins TRBV10-1 and TRBJ2-7; 7 bases fit TRBD1. Germline-derived CDR1 and CDR2 are WNHNN and SYGVQD (reference sequence). The CDR3 is 12 residues long. V lost 8 bases, J lost 0 bases, and 1 base stayed unmatched.

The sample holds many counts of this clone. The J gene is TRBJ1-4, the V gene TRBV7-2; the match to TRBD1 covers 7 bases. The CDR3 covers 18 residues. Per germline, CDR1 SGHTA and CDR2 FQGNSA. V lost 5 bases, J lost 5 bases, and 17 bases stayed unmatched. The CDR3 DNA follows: TGTGCCAGCAGCACGGGGGGAAGGGGTGGCAGGGGGAATGAAAAACTGTTTTTT. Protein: CASSTGGRGGRGNEKLFF.

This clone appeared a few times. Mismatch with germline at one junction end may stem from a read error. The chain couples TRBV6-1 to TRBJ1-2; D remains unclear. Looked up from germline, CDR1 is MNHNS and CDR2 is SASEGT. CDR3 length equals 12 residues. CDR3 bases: TGTGCCAGCAGACCAGAGGGTAATGGCTATACCTTC. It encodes CASRPEGNGYTF.

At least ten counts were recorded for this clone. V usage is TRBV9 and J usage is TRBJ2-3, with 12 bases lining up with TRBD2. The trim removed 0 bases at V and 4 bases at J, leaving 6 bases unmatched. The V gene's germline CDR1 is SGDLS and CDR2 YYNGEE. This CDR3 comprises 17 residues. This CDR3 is CASSVAASGRGADTQYF. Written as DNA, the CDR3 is TGTGCCAGCAGCGTAGCGGCTAGCGGGAGGGGGGCAGATACGCAGTATTTT.

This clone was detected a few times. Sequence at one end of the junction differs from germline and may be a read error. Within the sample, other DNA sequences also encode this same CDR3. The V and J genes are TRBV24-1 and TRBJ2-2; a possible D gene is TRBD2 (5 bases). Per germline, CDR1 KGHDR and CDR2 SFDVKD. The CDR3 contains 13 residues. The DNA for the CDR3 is TGTGCCACCAGTGGGGAGAACACCGGTGAGCTTTTTTTT. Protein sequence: CATSGENTGELFF.

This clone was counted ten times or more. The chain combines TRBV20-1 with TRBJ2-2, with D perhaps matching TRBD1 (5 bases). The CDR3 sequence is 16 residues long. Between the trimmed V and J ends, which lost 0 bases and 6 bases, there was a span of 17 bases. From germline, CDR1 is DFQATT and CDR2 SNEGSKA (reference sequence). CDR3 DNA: TGCAGTGCTAGAGATCGGATCTTAGGGGAATCCGGGGAGCTGTTTTTT. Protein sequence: CSARDRILGESGELFF.

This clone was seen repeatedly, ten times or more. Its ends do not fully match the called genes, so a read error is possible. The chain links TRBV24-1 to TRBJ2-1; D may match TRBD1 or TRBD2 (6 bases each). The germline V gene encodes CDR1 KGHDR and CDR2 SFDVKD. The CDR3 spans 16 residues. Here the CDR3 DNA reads TGTGCCACCGCAGGGGACGGGAGTAGATCCTACAATGGGCAGTTCTTC. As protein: CATAGDGSRSYNGQFF.

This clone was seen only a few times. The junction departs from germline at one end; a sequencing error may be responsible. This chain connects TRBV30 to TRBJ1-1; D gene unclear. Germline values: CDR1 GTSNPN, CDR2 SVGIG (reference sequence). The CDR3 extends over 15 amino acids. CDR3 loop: CALSVLLRVNTEAFF. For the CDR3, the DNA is TGTGCCTTGAGTGTACTCCTCCGTGTGAACACTGAAGCTTTCTTT.

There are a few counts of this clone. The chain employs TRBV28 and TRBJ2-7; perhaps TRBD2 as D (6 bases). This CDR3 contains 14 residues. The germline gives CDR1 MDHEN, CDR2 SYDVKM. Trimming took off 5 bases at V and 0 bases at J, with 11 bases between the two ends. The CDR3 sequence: CASSPAGLSYEQYF. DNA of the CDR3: TGTGCCAGCAGTCCTGCGGGACTCTCCTACGAGCAGTACTTC. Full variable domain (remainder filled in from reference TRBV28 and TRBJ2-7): DVKVTQSSRYLVKRTGEKVFLECVQDMDHENMFWYRQDPGLGLRLIYFSYDVKMKEKGDIPEGYSVSREKKERFSLILESASTNQTSMYLCASSPAGLSYEQYFGPGTRLTVT.

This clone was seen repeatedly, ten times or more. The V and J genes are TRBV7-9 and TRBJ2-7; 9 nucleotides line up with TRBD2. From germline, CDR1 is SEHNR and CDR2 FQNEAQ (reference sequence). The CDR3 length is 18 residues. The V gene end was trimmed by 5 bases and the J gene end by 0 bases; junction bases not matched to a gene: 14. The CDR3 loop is CASSTGPGLAINSYEQYF. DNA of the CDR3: TGTGCCAGCAGCACGGGGCCGGGACTAGCAATAAACTCCTACGAGCAGTACTTC.

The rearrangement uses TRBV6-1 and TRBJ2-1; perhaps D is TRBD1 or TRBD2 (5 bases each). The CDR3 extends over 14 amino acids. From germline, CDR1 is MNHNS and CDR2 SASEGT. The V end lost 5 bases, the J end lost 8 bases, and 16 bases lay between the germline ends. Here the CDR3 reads CASSYGLGDDEQFF. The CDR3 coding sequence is TGTGCCAGCAGTTATGGCCTGGGGGACGATGAGCAGTTCTTC.

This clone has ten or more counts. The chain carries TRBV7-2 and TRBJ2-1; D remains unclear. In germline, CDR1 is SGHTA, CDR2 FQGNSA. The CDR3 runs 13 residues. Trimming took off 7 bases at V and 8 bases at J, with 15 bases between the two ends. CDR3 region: CASTASPGDEQFF. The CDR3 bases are TGTGCCAGCACCGCTTCCCCCGGCGATGAGCAGTTCTTC.

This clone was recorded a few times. CDR3 loop: CASSGTLRSSYNEQFF. The CDR3, as DNA: TGTGCCAGCAGCGGGACCCTGAGGAGCTCCTACAATGAGCAGTTCTTC. This rearrangement joins TRBV9 to TRBJ2-1; D gene uncertain. CDR3 length equals 16 residues. Germline lookup yields CDR1 SGDLS and CDR2 YYNGEE. V lost 3 bases and J 0 bases, leaving 13 bases between the germline ends.

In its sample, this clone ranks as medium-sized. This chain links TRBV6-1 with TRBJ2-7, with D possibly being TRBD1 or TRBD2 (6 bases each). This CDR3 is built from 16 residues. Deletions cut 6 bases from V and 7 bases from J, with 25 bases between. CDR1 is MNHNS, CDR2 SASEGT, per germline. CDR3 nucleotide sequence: TGTGCCAGCAGCGTCCGGGGGCGGGACCCTCCAAGGGAGCAGTACTTC. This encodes CASSVRGRDPPREQYF.

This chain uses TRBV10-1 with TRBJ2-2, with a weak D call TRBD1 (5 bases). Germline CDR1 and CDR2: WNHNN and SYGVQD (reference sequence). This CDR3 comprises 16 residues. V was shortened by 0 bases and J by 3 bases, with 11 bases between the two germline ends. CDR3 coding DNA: TGCGCCAGCAGTGAGTCGTTAGGGGCTGACACCGGGGAGCTGTTTTTT. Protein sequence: CASSESLGADTGELFF.

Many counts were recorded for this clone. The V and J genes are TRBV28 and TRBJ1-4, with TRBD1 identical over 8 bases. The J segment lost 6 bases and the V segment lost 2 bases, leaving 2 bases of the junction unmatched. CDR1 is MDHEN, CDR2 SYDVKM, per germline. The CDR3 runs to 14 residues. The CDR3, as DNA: TGTGCCAGCAGTTTACGACAGGGGTATGAAAAACTGTTTTTT. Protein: CASSLRQGYEKLFF.

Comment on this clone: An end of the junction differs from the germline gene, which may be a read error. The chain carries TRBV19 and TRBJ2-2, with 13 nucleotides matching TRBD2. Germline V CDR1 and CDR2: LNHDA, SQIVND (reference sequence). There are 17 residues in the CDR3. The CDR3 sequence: CASTRTSGSPVAGELFF. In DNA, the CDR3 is TGTGCCAGTACAAGGACTAGCGGGAGCCCGGTCGCCGGTGAGCTGTTTTTT. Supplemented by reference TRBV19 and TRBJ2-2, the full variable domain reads DGGITQSPKYLFRKEGQNVTLSCEQNLNHDAMYWYRQDPGQGLRLIYYSQIVNDFQKGDIAEGYSVSREKKESFPLTVTSAQKNPTAFYLCASTRTSGSPVAGELFFGEGSRLTVL.

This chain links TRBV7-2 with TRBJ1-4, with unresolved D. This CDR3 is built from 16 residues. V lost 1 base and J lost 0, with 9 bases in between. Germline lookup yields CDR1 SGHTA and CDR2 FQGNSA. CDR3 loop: CASSLGSGTTNEKLFF. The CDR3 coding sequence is TGTGCCAGCAGCTTAGGCTCCGGGACAACTAATGAAAAACTGTTTTTT. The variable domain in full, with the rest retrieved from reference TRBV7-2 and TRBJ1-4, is GAGVSQSPSNKVTEKGKDVELRCDPISGHTALYWYRQSLGQGLEFLIYFQGNSAPDKSGLPSDRFSAERTGGSVSTLTIQRTQQEDSAVYLCASSLGSGTTNEKLFFGSGTQLSVL.

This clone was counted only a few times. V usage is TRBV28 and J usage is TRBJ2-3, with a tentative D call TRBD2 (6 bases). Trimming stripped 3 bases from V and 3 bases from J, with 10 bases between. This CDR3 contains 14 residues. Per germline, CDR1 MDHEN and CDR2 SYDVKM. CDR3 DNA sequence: TGTGCCAGCAGTTTGGCGGGATTTACAGATACGCAGTATTTT. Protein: CASSLAGFTDTQYF.

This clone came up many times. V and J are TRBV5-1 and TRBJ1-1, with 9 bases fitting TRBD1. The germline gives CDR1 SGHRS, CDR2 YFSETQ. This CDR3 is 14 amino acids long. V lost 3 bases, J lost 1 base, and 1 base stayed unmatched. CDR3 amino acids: CASSSDRGNTEAFF. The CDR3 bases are TGCGCCAGCAGCTCGGACAGGGGGAACACTGAAGCTTTCTTT.

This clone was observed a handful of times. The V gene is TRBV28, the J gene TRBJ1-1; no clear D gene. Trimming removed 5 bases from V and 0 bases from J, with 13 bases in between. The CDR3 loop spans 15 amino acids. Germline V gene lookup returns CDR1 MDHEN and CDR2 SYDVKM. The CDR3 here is CASSPRGYLNTEAFF. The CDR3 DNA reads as TGTGCCAGCAGTCCTCGAGGGTATCTGAACACTGAAGCTTTCTTT.

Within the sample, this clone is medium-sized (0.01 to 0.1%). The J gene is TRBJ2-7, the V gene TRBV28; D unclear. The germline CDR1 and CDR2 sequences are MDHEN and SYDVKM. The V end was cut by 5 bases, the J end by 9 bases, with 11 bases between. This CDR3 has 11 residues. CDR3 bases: TGTGCCAGCAGTAGATCTAGAGGGCAGTACTTC. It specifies CASSRSRGQYF.

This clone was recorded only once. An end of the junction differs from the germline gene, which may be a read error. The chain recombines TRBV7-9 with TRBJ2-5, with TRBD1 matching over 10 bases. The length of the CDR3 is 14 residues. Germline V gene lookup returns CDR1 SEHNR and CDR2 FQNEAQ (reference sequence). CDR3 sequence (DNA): TGTGCCTGCACAGGACAGGGGGACCAAGAGGCCCAGTACTTC. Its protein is CACTGQGDQEAQYF.

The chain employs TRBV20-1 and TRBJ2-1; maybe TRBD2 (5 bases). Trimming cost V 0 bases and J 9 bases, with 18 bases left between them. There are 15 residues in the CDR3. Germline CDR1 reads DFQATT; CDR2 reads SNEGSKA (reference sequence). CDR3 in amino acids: CSARDLKPGWGEQFF. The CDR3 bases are TGCAGTGCTAGAGATCTCAAGCCGGGGTGGGGTGAGCAGTTCTTC.

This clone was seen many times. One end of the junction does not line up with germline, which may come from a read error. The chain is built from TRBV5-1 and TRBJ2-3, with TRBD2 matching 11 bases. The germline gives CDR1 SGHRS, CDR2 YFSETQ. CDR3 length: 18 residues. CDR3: CASSVGTLAGGNTDAQYF. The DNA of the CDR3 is TGCGCCAGCAGCGTAGGAACCTTAGCGGGAGGGAACACAGATGCGCAGTATTTT.